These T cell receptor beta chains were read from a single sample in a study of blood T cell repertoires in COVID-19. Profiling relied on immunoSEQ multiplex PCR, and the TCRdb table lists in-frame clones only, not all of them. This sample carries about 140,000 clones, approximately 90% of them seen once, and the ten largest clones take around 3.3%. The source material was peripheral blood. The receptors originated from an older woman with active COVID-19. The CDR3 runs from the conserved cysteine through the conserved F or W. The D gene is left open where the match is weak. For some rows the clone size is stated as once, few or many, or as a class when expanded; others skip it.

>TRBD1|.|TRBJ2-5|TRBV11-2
TGTGCCAGCAGCAGGAACAGGGGTAGAGAGACCCAGTACTTC
CASSRNRGRETQYF
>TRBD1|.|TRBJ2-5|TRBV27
TGTGCCAGCAGCAGTGTCGACAGGGGGCTGGGGGAGACCCAGTACTTC
CASSSVDRGLGETQYF
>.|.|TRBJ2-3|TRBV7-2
TGTGCCAGCAGCCCGGTAGCGGAACACACAGATACGCAGTATTTT
CASSPVAEHTDTQYF
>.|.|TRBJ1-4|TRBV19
TGTGCCAGTAGTATAGAACGGAGGAATGAAAAACTGTTTTTT
CASSIERRNEKLFF
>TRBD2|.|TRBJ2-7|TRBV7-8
TGTGCCAGCAGCTCCCTGGCCCGACTAGCCCCCTCCTACGAGCAGTACTTC
CASSSLARLAPSYEQYF
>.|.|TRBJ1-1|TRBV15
TGTGCCACCAGCAGAGATTGGCAGGTGGAAAATGAAGCTTTCTTT
CATSRDWQVENEAFF
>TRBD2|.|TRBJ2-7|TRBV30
TGTGCCTGGAGCGAGACTAGCGGGCGAAAGAGGGCCTTCGAGCAGTACTTC
CAWSETSGRKRAFEQYF
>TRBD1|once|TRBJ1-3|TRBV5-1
TGCGCCAGCAGCCGTCCGGGACAGGGGGAAGGAAACACCATATATTTT
CASSRPGQGEGNTIYF
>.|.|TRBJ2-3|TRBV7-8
TGTGCCAGCAGCTTATCTTCTGAGGAGTTCGGGTTCTGGGGCACAGATACGCAGTATTTT
CASSLSSEEFGFWGTDTQYF
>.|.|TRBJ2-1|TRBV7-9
TGTGCCAGCGAACAGTATAGGCTAGCGCCATCCTACAATGAGCAGTTCTTC
CASEQYRLAPSYNEQFF
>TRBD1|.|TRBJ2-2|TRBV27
TGTGCCAGCAGGACTCAGGGGGCCGGGGAGCTGTTTTTT
CASRTQGAGELFF
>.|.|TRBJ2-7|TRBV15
TGTGCCACCAGCAGCCCACCCGAGGAGGGGTCCTACGAGCAGTACTTC
CATSSPPEEGSYEQYF
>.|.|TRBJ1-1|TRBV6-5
TGTGCCAGCAGTTACTCATCCGGGGACACTGAAGCTTTCTTT
CASSYSSGDTEAFF
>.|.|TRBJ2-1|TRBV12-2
TGTGCAAGTCGCTTGCTCTCACTAGCGGGAGAGCAGTTCTTC
CASRLLSLAGEQFF
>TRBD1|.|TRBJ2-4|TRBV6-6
TGTGCCAGCAGTTACGATAGGACAGGGGGCTTCATTCAGTACTTC
CASSYDRTGGFIQYF
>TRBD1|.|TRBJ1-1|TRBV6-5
TGTGCCAGCAGTAGACCCCCGGGACAGGAAGCTTTCTTT
CASSRPPGQEAFF
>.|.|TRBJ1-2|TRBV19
TGTGCCAGTAGTTCAGGTTCCCCGCCGAACTATGGCTACACCTTC
CASSSGSPPNYGYTF
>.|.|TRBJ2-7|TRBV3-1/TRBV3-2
TGTGCCAGCAGCCAACTCGGTTTGGTCGAGCAGTACTTC
CASSQLGLVEQYF
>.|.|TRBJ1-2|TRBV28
TGTGCCAGCAGTTTTAGGGGGAACTATGGCTACACCTTC
CASSFRGNYGYTF
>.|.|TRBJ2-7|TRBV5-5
TGTGCCAGCAGCTTGAGTGGAGTGGGACACTACGAGCAGTACTTC
CASSLSGVGHYEQYF
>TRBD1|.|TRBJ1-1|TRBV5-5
TGTGCCAGCAGCTCTACCGGGACAGCGAACACTGAAGCTTTCTTT
CASSSTGTANTEAFF
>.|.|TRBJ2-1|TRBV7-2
TGTGCCAGCAGCTTATATGACAGCGGGCTTAACAATGAGCAGTTCTTC
CASSLYDSGLNNEQFF
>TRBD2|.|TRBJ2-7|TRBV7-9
TGTGCCAGCAGCTCCGGACTAGCGGGGCCCTCCGGCTCCTACGAGCAGTACTTC
CASSSGLAGPSGSYEQYF
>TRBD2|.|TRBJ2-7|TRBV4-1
TGCGCCAGCAGCCAAGCGGCGGGACTAGCGGGCGCAAGCTCCTACGAGCAGTACTTC
CASSQAAGLAGASSYEQYF
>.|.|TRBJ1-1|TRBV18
TGTGCCAGCTCACCGATAAGACAGCCTAGGGAGGACACTGAAGCTTTCTTT
CASSPIRQPREDTEAFF
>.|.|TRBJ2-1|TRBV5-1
TGCGCCAGCAGCTTGATAGTTAACAATGAGCAGTTCTTC
CASSLIVNNEQFF
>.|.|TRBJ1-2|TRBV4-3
TGCGCCAGCAGCCAGGAGATGCGGGCAGGGGCGGTCAACTATGGCTACACCTTC
CASSQEMRAGAVNYGYTF
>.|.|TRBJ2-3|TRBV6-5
TGTGCCAGCAGCCGGACTCGCACAGATACGCAGTATTTT
CASSRTRTDTQYF
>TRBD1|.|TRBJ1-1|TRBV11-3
TGTGCCAGCAGCCCCTCCTCTGGGACAGGAGGGTTCGACACTGAAGCTTTCTTT
CASSPSSGTGGFDTEAFF
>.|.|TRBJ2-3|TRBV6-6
TGTGCCAGCACTCGGCAGGGCCTAGATACGCAGTATTTT
CASTRQGLDTQYF
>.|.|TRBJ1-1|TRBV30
TGTGCCTGCACCGGACTTTACACTGAAGCTTTCTTT
CACTGLYTEAFF